A single TCR beta chain is shown here with its context. Its antigen remains unidentified. The data were obtained in a study of blood T cells in healthy people across ages. Points from the study as a whole: TCR beta diversity correlated strongly with naive T cell percentage. Possibly, changes in expanded clonotypes were confounded because donor CMV status was unknown.

Next came a second PCR, run for about 7 to 12 cycles, which used a sample-barcoded 5' primer along with a J-beta primer mix. TCRdb analysed the 5' RACE reads with MiXCR anew, one entry per CDR3 protein. The sample lists about 1.8 million distinct CDR3 sequences, about 50% occurring once. This CDR3 region has 16 residues. Germline assignment: CDR1 MDHEN and CDR2 SYDVKM. Deletions cut 3 bases from V and 2 bases from J, with 16 bases between. This chain joins TRBV28 and TRBJ2-5; perhaps TRBD2 as D (6 bases). Sequenced input: blood. The receptor was isolated from a woman aged 40 to 50 in good health. The CDR3 sequence: CASSLYRRGEQETQYF. For the CDR3, the DNA is TGTGCCAGCAGTTTGTATAGGCGGGGAGAACAAGAGACCCAGTACTTC.